These 28 T cell receptor beta chains were all obtained from the same sample, sequenced in a study of cytomegalovirus exposure and HLA in healthy donors. Researchers ran the PCR with 60 Vbeta and 13 Jbeta primers. Only in-frame clones appear in the TCRdb table, and some are missing; sequencing was by immunoSEQ multiplex PCR. This table holds some 130,000 clones, around 80% found once. The material sequenced was PBMCs. These receptors all come from a man aged 25-40 years in good health and CMV-seronegative.

The chain uses TRBV11-2 and TRBJ1-2, with D possibly TRBD1 on 6 matching bases. Germline V CDR1 and CDR2: SGHAT, FQNNGV. The CDR3 has 14 amino acids. Trimming cost V 5 bases and J 8 bases, with 18 bases left between them. CDR3 sequence (DNA): TGTGCCAGCAGCACAAGACAGGAGATGGGGGGCTACACCTTC. This encodes CASSTRQEMGGYTF.

V and J are TRBV30 and TRBJ2-7, with D possibly being TRBD2 (5 bases). From germline, CDR1 is GTSNPN and CDR2 SVGIG (reference sequence). The CDR3 consists of 12 residues. Trimming took 1 base from V and 4 from J, leaving 8 bases between them. CDR3 region: CAWSGGFYEQYF. CDR3 DNA: TGTGCCTGGAGTGGAGGGTTTTACGAGCAGTACTTC.

This clone occurred once. The chain links TRBV5-1 to TRBJ2-3; D call uncertain. Deletions cut 3 bases from V and 4 bases from J, with 6 bases between. CDR1 and CDR2 from the germline V gene are SGHRS and YFSETQ. This CDR3 has 12 amino acids. CDR3 residues: CASSYTADTQYF. The CDR3 DNA reads as TGCGCCAGCAGCTATACGGCAGATACGCAGTATTTT.

The rearrangement uses TRBV7-8 and TRBJ1-5, with D tentatively TRBD1 (5 bases). CDR3 length: 17 amino acids. Germline CDR1 is SGHVS and CDR2 is FQNEAQ. V was clipped by 2 bases and J by 0 bases, with 14 bases between them. As DNA, the CDR3 is TGTGCCAGCAGCTTAACCCGGACACCTACTAGCAATCAGCCCCAGCATTTT. It is translated as CASSLTRTPTSNQPQHF. The whole variable domain, remainder taken from reference TRBV7-8 and TRBJ1-5, is GAGVSQSPRYKVAKRGQDVALRCDPISGHVSLFWYQQALGQGPEFLTYFQNEAQLDKSGLPSDRFFAERPEGSVSTLKIQRTQQEDSAVYLCASSLTRTPTSNQPQHFGDGTRLSIL.

The CDR3 bases are TGTGCCAGCAGTCTCTCGGGGCTAGCGGGAGAGCGTGAGACCCAGTACTTC. This encodes CASSLSGLAGERETQYF. V is TRBV2 and J is TRBJ2-5; 10 bases match TRBD2. CDR1 is SNHLY and CDR2 is FYNNEI in the germline V gene. The CDR3 loop spans 17 amino acids. V shed 5 bases and J 5 bases; nucleotides not matched to a gene: 14.

This chain connects TRBV18 to TRBJ2-1; D is undetermined. The germline CDR1 and CDR2 sequences are KGHSH and LQKENI. This CDR3 contains 14 residues. V was cut by 3 bases and J by 3 bases, with 9 bases left in between. The CDR3 reads CASSPANGYNEQFF. CDR3 bases: TGTGCCAGCTCACCCGCCAACGGCTACAATGAGCAGTTCTTC. Filled out from reference TRBV18 and TRBJ2-1, the complete variable domain reads NAGVMQNPRHLVRRRGQEARLRCSPMKGHSHVYWYRQLPEEGLKFMVYLQKENIIDESGMPKERFSAEFPKEGPSILRIQQVVRGDSAAYFCASSPANGYNEQFFGPGTRLTVL.

This clone is a singleton in its sample. The chain recombines TRBV28 with TRBJ1-5, with a possible D match to TRBD1 (5 bases). CDR1 and CDR2 (germline): MDHEN, SYDVKM. Trimming cost V 11 bases and J 2 bases, with 13 bases left between them. The CDR3 is 13 amino acids. The CDR3 coding sequence is TGTGCCGGCCGCGGGGGAGGCAATCAGCCCCAGCATTTT. Residues: CAGRGGGNQPQHF.

The rearrangement uses TRBV7-9 and TRBJ2-7; D unresolved. This CDR3 is 13 amino acids long. V was shortened by 5 bases and J by 3 bases, with 11 bases between the two germline ends. Germline CDR1 reads SEHNR; CDR2 reads FQNEAQ (reference sequence). The CDR3 here is CASSNSPYYEQYF. CDR3 nucleotide sequence: TGTGCCAGCAGCAATTCTCCTTACTACGAGCAGTACTTC.

This clone was detected ten times or more. V and J are TRBV27 and TRBJ2-5; 9 bases agree with TRBD2. CDR1 and CDR2 from the germline V gene are MNHEY and SMNVEV (reference sequence). The CDR3 sequence is 16 residues long. The ends lost 6 bases at V and 3 bases at J; junction bases unmatched: 11. Here the CDR3 DNA reads TGTGCCAGCAGCCCCAGGCATATAGCGGGAGAAGAGACCCAGTACTTC. Translated, it gives CASSPRHIAGEETQYF.

Regarding this clone: One junction end does not reproduce the germline sequence, and a read error may be involved. The chain couples TRBV7-9 to TRBJ2-1, with D maybe TRBD2 (5 bases). Per germline, CDR1 SEHNR and CDR2 FQNEAQ (reference sequence). The CDR3 is 12 residues long. In DNA form, the CDR3 reads TGTTCCAGCAGCCCCTCCCGCCGGGGGCAGTTCTTC. Translation gives CSSSPSRRGQFF.

This clone has a handful of counts. The chain employs TRBV7-9 and TRBJ1-4, with D unclear. This CDR3 has 15 residues. V was trimmed by 5 bases and J by 3 bases, leaving 13 bases between them. The germline gives CDR1 SEHNR, CDR2 FQNEAQ (reference sequence). DNA for the CDR3: TGTGCCAGCAGCCCTATCGGCGGCCCTAATGAAAAACTGTTTTTT. Protein: CASSPIGGPNEKLFF.

The CDR3 here is CASSESFGQGINEQYF. The CDR3, as DNA: TGTGCCAGCAGTGAAAGCTTCGGACAGGGGATCAACGAGCAGTACTTC. The V gene is TRBV27, the J gene TRBJ2-7; TRBD1 aligns across 9 bases. CDR1 is MNHEY and CDR2 is SMNVEV in the germline V gene (reference sequence). The CDR3 runs 16 residues. The ends lost 5 bases at V and 5 bases at J; junction bases unmatched: 13.

This clone was picked up one time. The chain employs TRBV27 and TRBJ2-3; maybe TRBD1 (6 bases). The V gene lost 2 bases and the J gene lost 8 bases, with 20 bases spanning the gap. The CDR3 is made up of 16 amino acids. CDR1 and CDR2 from the germline V gene are MNHEY and SMNVEV (reference sequence). The CDR3 is CASSLKGPTGRGTQYF. CDR3 sequence (DNA): TGTGCCAGCAGTTTAAAGGGACCAACCGGCAGGGGTACGCAGTATTTT.

This clone appeared once. The chain joins TRBV6-1 to TRBJ1-2, with 7 bases aligning to TRBD1. CDR1 and CDR2 from the germline V gene are MNHNS and SASEGT. The CDR3 has 14 residues. With V trimmed by 6 bases and J by 0 bases, 4 bases remained unmatched. CDR3 amino acids: CASSPGGTNYGYTF. In DNA, the CDR3 is TGTGCCAGCAGCCCAGGGGGGACTAACTATGGCTACACCTTC.

The chain joins TRBV27 to TRBJ2-4; no clear D. Trimming stripped 6 bases from V and 10 bases from J, with 13 bases between. Per the germline V gene, CDR1 is MNHEY and CDR2 is SMNVEV (reference sequence). The CDR3 has 12 amino acids. The chain's CDR3 is CASRPIHTIQYF. Here the CDR3 DNA reads TGTGCCAGCAGGCCCATTCATACAATTCAGTACTTC.

J is TRBJ1-2 and V is TRBV6-1, with D possibly matching TRBD1 (5 bases). Germline CDR1 MNHNS, CDR2 SASEGT. V dropped 6 bases and J dropped 4 bases, with 15 bases sitting between them. The CDR3 totals 14 residues. The DNA of the CDR3 is TGTGCCAGCAGCCTACAAGGGGTCTTCTATGGCTACACCTTC. It is translated as CASSLQGVFYGYTF.

This chain connects TRBV14 to TRBJ2-3, with 15 bases aligning to TRBD2. V was pared by 1 base and J by 4 bases, with 0 bases of the junction left unmatched. CDR1 SGHDN and CDR2 FVKESK come from the germline V gene. This CDR3 is built from 16 residues. CDR3 sequence (DNA): TGTGCCAGCAGCCAAGGGACTAGCGGGAGGGCAGATACGCAGTATTTT. Translating gives CASSQGTSGRADTQYF. The full variable domain, rest sourced from reference TRBV14 and TRBJ2-3, is EAGVTQFPSHSVIEKGQTVTLRCDPISGHDNLYWYRRVMGKEIKFLLHFVKESKQDESGMPNNRFLAERTGGTYSTLKVQPAELEDSGVYFCASSQGTSGRADTQYFGPGTRLTVL.

This clone was found a few times. The chain carries TRBV7-7 and TRBJ2-5, with a weak D call TRBD2 (6 bases). V dropped 7 bases and J dropped 7 bases, with 16 bases sitting between them. CDR3 length: 13 residues. Germline CDR1 SSHAT, CDR2 FNYEAQ (reference sequence). The CDR3 sequence: CASTPQPGGTQYF. DNA of the CDR3: TGTGCCAGCACCCCACAACCCGGGGGGACCCAGTACTTC. The whole variable domain, filled in from reference TRBV7-7 and TRBJ2-5, reads GAGVSQSPRYKVTKRGQDVTLRCDPISSHATLYWYQQALGQGPEFLTYFNYEAQPDKSGLPSDRFSAERPEGSISTLTIQRTEQRDSAMYRCASTPQPGGTQYFGPGTRLLVL.

Ten or more counts support this clone. The rearrangement uses TRBV19 and TRBJ2-7, with 12 bases matching TRBD2. J gave up 2 bases and V 0 bases, and 5 bases lay outside the gene matches. The CDR3 has 17 residues. In germline, CDR1 is LNHDA, CDR2 SQIVND (reference sequence). This CDR3 is CASSIDGSSGRAYEQYF. The CDR3 coding sequence is TGTGCCAGTAGTATAGATGGCTCTAGCGGGAGGGCCTACGAGCAGTACTTC.

The V call is TRBV5-4, the J call TRBJ2-5, with 8 bases lining up with TRBD2. There are 15 residues in the CDR3. V shed 4 bases and J 4 bases; nucleotides not matched to a gene: 9. Germline V gene lookup returns CDR1 SGHNT and CDR2 YYREEE (reference sequence). The CDR3 sequence is CASSATGTRGETQYF. The CDR3 region has the DNA TGTGCCAGCAGCGCGACCGGGACTAGAGGAGAGACCCAGTACTTC.

The genes are TRBV7-9 and TRBJ1-4; perhaps TRBD1 as D (6 bases). Germline assignment: CDR1 SEHNR and CDR2 FQNEAQ (reference sequence). CDR3 length: 16 amino acids. Trimming removed 5 bases at V and 8 bases at J, with 21 bases between. The CDR3 spells CASSPSLSGGIEKLFF. In nucleotides, the CDR3 is TGTGCCAGCAGCCCTAGTCTATCGGGGGGCATCGAAAAACTGTTTTTT.

The V gene is TRBV9, the J gene TRBJ2-2, with D perhaps TRBD2 (5 bases). CDR1 and CDR2 from the germline V gene are SGDLS and YYNGEE. Deletions cut 0 bases from V and 5 bases from J, with 20 bases between. CDR3 length: 18 residues. The CDR3 region is CASSVALGQRRLTGELFF. CDR3 DNA sequence: TGTGCCAGCAGCGTAGCCCTTGGTCAGCGGAGATTGACCGGGGAGCTGTTTTTT.

This chain joins TRBV5-5 and TRBJ2-5; 13 nucleotides align to TRBD2. The CDR3 totals 15 residues. Losses at the gene ends were 3 bases for V and 4 bases for J; bases not matched to a gene: 3. Per the germline V gene, CDR1 is SGHKS and CDR2 is YYEKEE (reference sequence). DNA for the CDR3: TGTGCCAGCAGCTCCCGGACTAGCGGGAGAGAGACCCAGTACTTC. Amino acids: CASSSRTSGRETQYF. Full variable domain (outside the CDR3, taken from reference TRBV5-5 and TRBJ2-5): DAGVTQSPTHLIKTRGQQVTLRCSPISGHKSVSWYQQVLGQGPQFIFQYYEKEERGRGNFPDRFSARQFPNYSSELNVNALLLGDSALYLCASSSRTSGRETQYFGPGTRLLVL.

This chain uses TRBV7-9 with TRBJ2-2; the D is unclear. This CDR3 has 14 amino acids. Trimming cost V 5 bases and J 3 bases, with 10 bases left between them. Germline CDR1 is SEHNR and CDR2 is FQNEAQ (reference sequence). CDR3 sequence reads: CASSVNSYTGELFF. The DNA for the CDR3 is TGTGCCAGCAGCGTCAACAGTTACACCGGGGAGCTGTTTTTT.

The rearrangement links TRBV7-2 to TRBJ2-7, with D unclear. CDR1 and CDR2 from the germline V gene are SGHTA and FQGNSA. The V gene lost 5 bases and the J gene lost 7 bases, with 9 bases spanning the gap. The CDR3 runs 11 residues. The CDR3 reads CASSPSREQYF. CDR3 bases: TGTGCCAGCAGCCCTTCGCGGGAGCAGTACTTC.

This chain connects TRBV28 to TRBJ2-7; a possible D gene is TRBD1 (5 bases). The germline V gene encodes CDR1 MDHEN and CDR2 SYDVKM. V lost 5 bases to trimming and J lost 0 bases, with 11 bases between them. The CDR3 covers 14 residues. The CDR3 bases are TGTGCCAGCAGTCGTCTAACAGGCTCCTACGAGCAGTACTTC. Protein sequence: CASSRLTGSYEQYF. Full variable domain (outside the CDR3, taken from reference TRBV28 and TRBJ2-7): DVKVTQSSRYLVKRTGEKVFLECVQDMDHENMFWYRQDPGLGLRLIYFSYDVKMKEKGDIPEGYSVSREKKERFSLILESASTNQTSMYLCASSRLTGSYEQYFGPGTRLTVT.

DNA of the CDR3: TGTGCCAGCTCCACCGCGAATGAGCAGTTCTTC. Translating it yields CASSTANEQFF. The chain has TRBV27 and TRBJ2-1; no firm D call. CDR1 and CDR2 from the germline V gene are MNHEY and SMNVEV (reference sequence). V was clipped by 8 bases and J by 7 bases, with 9 bases between them. The CDR3 is 11 residues long.

The V gene is TRBV30, the J gene TRBJ2-1; 10 bases align to TRBD2. The CDR3 runs 15 residues. CDR1 is GTSNPN, CDR2 SVGIG, per germline (reference sequence). V lost 2 bases, J lost 5 bases, and 6 bases stayed unmatched. The CDR3 DNA reads as TGTGCCTGGAGTCCCGGGACTAGCGCCCACAATGAGCAGTTCTTC. Protein sequence: CAWSPGTSAHNEQFF.